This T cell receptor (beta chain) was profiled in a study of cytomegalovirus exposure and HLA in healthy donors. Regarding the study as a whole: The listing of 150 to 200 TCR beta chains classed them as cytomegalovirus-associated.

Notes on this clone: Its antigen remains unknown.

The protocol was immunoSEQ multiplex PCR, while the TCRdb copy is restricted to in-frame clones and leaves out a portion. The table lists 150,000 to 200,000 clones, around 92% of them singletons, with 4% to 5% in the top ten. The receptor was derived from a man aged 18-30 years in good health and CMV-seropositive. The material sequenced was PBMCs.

This CDR3 reads CASSAGTGELFF. The CDR3, as DNA: TGTGCCAGCAGTGCGGGGACCGGGGAGCTGTTTTTT. V and J are TRBV28 and TRBJ2-2; possible D gene TRBD2, 6 bases. From germline, CDR1 is MDHEN and CDR2 SYDVKM. This CDR3 comprises 12 residues. The V end was cut by 5 bases, the J end by 5 bases, with 6 bases between.